This T cell receptor (beta chain) was identified in a study of cytomegalovirus exposure and HLA in healthy donors (dated by TCRdb to between 2016 and 2019). Study-level background: In an earlier analysis of 450 to 750 of the donors, 276 Gb of sequence data and 90 million to 120 million unique TCR beta sequences from 150 million to 200 million T cells were reported. Across approximately 420 genotyped donors of the cohort, an average of approximately 240,000 unique TCR beta nucleotide sequences per donor were sequenced, and approximately 17% of those sequences were non-productive. High-throughput TCR immunosequencing, statistical association of individual TCRs with disease status, and machine learning were combined to predict cytomegalovirus infection status. An early release that covered about 600 HLA-typed donors contained about 300 gigabases of sequencing data and tens of millions of unique TCR sequences. In the later analysis, no new phenotypic data were used to find candidate immune exposures; instead, reliance was placed on TCR beta sequences and their occurrence across donors. An earlier analysis of several hundred of the donors applied high-throughput TCR beta sequencing to assess whether each TCR beta V gene segment acted as functional or pseudogenic. Donor age, sex, ethnicity and CMV serostatus were compiled together with the repertoire data. In a later genetic analysis, genome-wide SNP genotypes for 398 of the 666 donors were used, and that subset was treated as a discovery cohort. Class I and class II HLA loci were covered by the typing at four-digit resolution. Typing coverage differed by locus: A, B, C, DRB1 and DQB1 were typed in about 629-640 donors, DQA1 in 522, DPA1 in roughly 590, and DPB1 in 450 to 490. Besides the first cohort of under 700 subjects, a separate validation cohort made up of some 110 different subjects was used. The study was designed to test whether signatures of past pathogen exposure could be identified by cataloging public T cell receptors. All discovery cohort repertoires had been generated on a single sequencing platform. A handful of DR-DQ haplotypes were handled as single units for association and clustering because linkage in the cohort was strong. To study patterns of TCR occurrence, a later analysis re-analyzed previously published TCR beta repertoires from 666 donors and added high-resolution HLA genotyping. Of the roughly 410 genotyped donors, over 80% were placed in the genetic ancestry cluster associated with self-reported Caucasian donors. The T cell repertoires of some 700 subjects were profiled by immunosequencing and related to cytomegalovirus serostatus.

Concerning this clone: Its antigen is currently not known. Qualities for individual bases were not recorded, and no much larger clone is one base off.

Preparation of the library involved the immunoSEQ multiplex PCR assay. For the multiplex PCR, a mixture combining 60 forward primers for TCR Vbeta segments and 13 reverse primers for TCR Jbeta segments was used. A multiplex PCR assay on genomic DNA amplified the CDR3 region of rearranged TCR beta genes. The Illumina HiSeq System was used to sequence the amplified TCR beta libraries as 87-base-pair reads. Processing in the source paper ran as follows. In a later analysis, some 80 million unique TCR beta chains were counted across the 690 or so repertoires, and approximately 9.9 million of these chains were shared by at least two donors. Raw reads were error-corrected and collapsed into unique sequences by a nearest-neighbor algorithm in which closely related sequences were merged to remove PCR and sequencing errors. CDR3 sequences were aligned to IMGT reference sequences to assign V, D and J gene segments. Each retained sequence needed at least a six-nucleotide match to both a V gene segment and a J gene segment. Rearrangements were called productive when the CDR3 lacked stop codons and stayed in frame with V and J; all others were non-productive. CDR3 was defined by IMGT convention, running from the second conserved V-encoded cysteine to the conserved J-encoded phenylalanine. The earlier analysis of about 590 of the donors excluded sequences that lacked an unambiguous match to a single V gene segment. In an earlier analysis of around 590 of the donors, a V segment was called functional when productive rearrangements were above 56.7%, and segregating when the standard deviation between donors exceeded 5%. A statistical classification framework was built for diagnosing cytomegalovirus status from the catalog of TCR beta chain sequences. In a later analysis, V and J genes were assigned by comparing TCR nucleotide sequences against IMGT/GENE-DB human TR gene sequences. A later analysis assigned CDR3 sequences and most-parsimonious VDJ recombination scenarios with the TCRdist pipeline. In a later analysis, each TCR beta chain was defined by its CDR3 amino acid sequence together with its V-gene family, and reads lacking a unique V-gene family were excluded. As a way to deal with suspected cross-contamination and a sequencing artifact, a later analysis dropped under 600 nucleotide sequences that were highly shared and had low generation probability. In a later analysis, a clonal expansion index for each public chain was calculated from normalized within-repertoire ranks of inferred template counts. Generation probabilities in a later analysis came from a VDJ recombination model fitted to out-of-frame rearrangements, and those results were checked against IGoR. A later analysis scored TCR-TCR, TCR-HLA and TCR-CMV co-occurrence with hypergeometric tests, applying a repertoire-size bias correction to TCR pairs. To estimate false discovery rates, a later analysis permuted the HLA or CMV assignments 20 times. In a later analysis, co-occurring TCRs were grouped using DBSCAN, with TCRdist sequence similarity added in when clustering inside HLA-allele-positive subsets. Repertoires with fewer than 30,000 or more than 120,000 public chains were left out of co-occurrence clustering, as were about 5 repertoires with anomalous nucleotide sharing. TCRdb provides this immuneACCESS table in a form limited to in-frame rearrangements. Some clones are lacking; in checked studies, under half of them reflect an unresolved V gene, and why the rest are absent is not known. V and J calls and clone size are as listed in that table; D and trimming were resolved from the DNA. For this sample there are fewer than 150,000 clones; about 80% appear just once. The ten largest account for 7.5% to 9% of the sample.

Broader findings and caveats from the paper: Some IMGT-functional V segments, including TRBV6-2 and TRBV6-3, could not be told apart with the 87-base-pair reads, so those segments were excluded. A later analysis reported that several top co-occurrence clusters appeared linked to parvovirus B19, influenza, CMV and Epstein-Barr virus. It was suggested by the authors that the approach could potentially be generalized to other disease states and immunological phenotypes. Correlated functional status among segregating V segments might be attributable to linkage disequilibrium, but an unknown experimental factor could not be ruled out. This cohort had only TCR beta chains sequenced, and the lack of alpha or paired-chain data limited which features could be detected. According to a later analysis, TCR association rates differed among HLA loci, with DRB1 alleles showing the most associated TCRs and HLA-C alleles showing the fewest. The sequencing pipeline was judged likely to have produced a cluster of highly shared sequence variants as a technical artifact. The earlier analysis of around 600 of the donors excluded seventeen rarely observed V segments, including chromosome 9 orphons, because counts were too low. Most TCR sequences were observed very rarely across donors, whereas some public TCRs were present in many individuals. In a later genetic analysis, fewer N-insertions in productive TCRs were reported among donors in an Asian-associated ancestry cluster than the approximately 710-donor mean. According to a later analysis, most CMV-associated TCR beta chains appeared to be HLA-restricted, and the HLA associations seemed to be driven largely by CMV exposure. When HLA alleles, especially DR and DQ, strongly co-occurred, attributing TCR associations to individual alleles was difficult. Because some donors lacked HLA typing at each locus, the association tests relied only on the typed subset. Immune exposure information for the cohort was limited to CMV serostatus. In both the original and validation cohorts, the classifier was reported to diagnose cytomegalovirus status with high specificity and sensitivity. A total of 150 to 200 TCR beta chains were listed by the study as associated with cytomegalovirus. Compared with equally common non-associated chains, HLA-associated TCR beta chains in a later analysis were more clonally expanded and had lower generation probabilities. A further reported finding was that TCR beta sequences accurately predicted the HLA-A and HLA-B alleles for most subjects in the first cohort. Broadly in line with IMGT annotations, most TCR beta V segments showed up in productive rearrangements about 87% or about 30% of the time in an earlier analysis of several hundred of the donors. An association between a missense DCLRE1C variant and V-gene and J-gene trimming of TCR beta chains was found in a later genetic analysis and replicated in an independent cohort. In vitro tests confirmed that a few of the cytomegalovirus-associated TCR beta chains recognize cytomegalovirus antigens. In a later analysis, around 15,000 TCR beta sequences were associated with specific HLA alleles at a false discovery rate of 0.05. The presence/absence analyses assumed that sequencing depth was roughly uniform across donors, and that assumption may not be true.

The cohort consisted of some 670 healthy bone marrow donors. At the time of sampling, every cohort member was nominally healthy, though immune exposures that went unrecorded were likely present. The donor was CMV seropositive and was included in the group of approximately 310 seropositive cohort members. Every donor gave a peripheral blood sample, and the peripheral blood mononuclear cells from that sample were used for TCR beta sequencing. The Qiagen DNeasy Blood Extraction Kit was used to extract genomic DNA from the blood cell samples. Including the terminal cysteine and phenylalanine, the CDR3 comprises 21 residues. Only CDR3 DNA remains: 63 bases, in frame from the first base. Germline trimming: 4 bases from V, 3 bases from J; junction bases outside gene matches: 21. The germline V gene (reference sequence) provides CDR1 LNHDA and CDR2 SQIVND.

This receptor was obtained from a female donor in good health and CMV-seropositive. The specimen was PBMCs. Here the chain combines TRBV19 and TRBJ2-6; 7 nucleotides in the junction match TRBD2. The nucleotide sequence is given as TGTGCCAGTAGTACGCTCGCATTGGGGAAGCGGGGTGCGGGTGGGGCCAACGTCCTGACTTTC. Its coded protein is CASSTLALGKRGAGGANVLTF.